This TCR beta chain was documented in a study of blood T cell repertoires in COVID-19. Study summary: COVID-19 samples collected from the United States, Italy and Spain covered acute and convalescent phases.

TCRdb keeps only in-frame clones here, not all; method: immunoSEQ multiplex PCR. The repertoire includes around 260,000 clones, 80% to 90% of them detected once, and less than 3% sits in the top ten. Germline-derived CDR1 and CDR2 are SGDLS and YYNGEE. V was cut by 4 bases and J by 4 bases, with 27 bases left in between. The CDR3 covers 19 residues. Sequencing was performed on peripheral blood. The receptor was derived from a woman in her twenties or thirties with active or convalescent COVID-19. The chain carries TRBV9 and TRBJ2-1; D might be TRBD2 (6 bases). The CDR3 spells CASSTRRDGSGESYNEQFF. CDR3 nucleotides: TGTGCCAGCAGCACCCGTAGGGACGGTAGCGGAGAATCATACAATGAGCAGTTCTTC. Variable domain in full (rest from reference TRBV9 and TRBJ2-1): DSGVTQTPKHLITATGQRVTLRCSPRSGDLSVYWYQQSLDQGLQFLIQYYNGEERAKGNILERFSAQQFPDLHSELNLSSLELGDSALYFCASSTRRDGSGESYNEQFFGPGTRLTVL.